This entry lists 25 T cell receptor beta chains sequenced from one sample in a study of cytomegalovirus exposure and HLA in healthy donors. The PCR employed 60 Vbeta primers together with 13 Jbeta primers. Assay used: immunoSEQ multiplex PCR; TCRdb lists only in-frame clones, some missing. The table has about 82,000 clones, approximately 80% seen once; the top ten hold under 15%. The specimen sequenced was PBMCs. These receptor sequences come from a human donor in good health.

The genes are TRBV18 and TRBJ1-6, with a tentative D call TRBD1 (6 bases). The length of the CDR3 is 15 residues. V was shortened by 5 bases and J by 4 bases, with 12 bases between the two germline ends. Germline CDR1 reads KGHSH; CDR2 reads LQKENI. The CDR3 protein is CASSSDRSYNSPLHF. Written as DNA, the CDR3 is TGTGCCAGCTCATCGGACAGATCTTATAATTCACCCCTCCACTTT. The full variable domain, in which reference TRBV18 and TRBJ1-6 provide the parts outside the CDR3, is NAGVMQNPRHLVRRRGQEARLRCSPMKGHSHVYWYRQLPEEGLKFMVYLQKENIIDESGMPKERFSAEFPKEGPSILRIQQVVRGDSAAYFCASSSDRSYNSPLHFGNGTRLTVT.

This clone was seen a handful of times. This chain joins TRBV7-6 and TRBJ2-7; 8 bases map to TRBD2. After removal of 1 base from V and 2 bases from J, the junction contained 4 bases not matched to a gene. Germline V gene lookup returns CDR1 SGHVS and CDR2 FNYEAQ. The CDR3 consists of 15 residues. This chain's CDR3 is CASSLGAGGAYEQYF. The CDR3 nucleotides are TGTGCCAGCAGCTTAGGGGCGGGGGGTGCCTACGAGCAGTACTTC.

CDR3 sequence (DNA): TGTGCCAGCAGTGCAGGGTTTACTGAAGCTTTCTTT. This gives the protein CASSAGFTEAFF. The chain combines TRBV6-5 with TRBJ1-1, with a weak D call TRBD1 (5 bases). The CDR3 runs to 12 residues. V lost 5 bases and J lost 5, with 9 bases in between. CDR1 and CDR2 from the germline V gene are MNHEY and SVGAGI.

On this clone: A junction boundary mismatches the germline segment, possibly from a read error. The V and J genes are TRBV5-8 and TRBJ1-2; weak D call: TRBD1 (6 bases). Germline V CDR1 and CDR2: SGHTS, YDEGEE. This CDR3 has 14 amino acids. CDR3 sequence (DNA): TGTGCCAGCAGCCAAAACAGGGAAGGCTATGGCTACCCCTTC. Protein: CASSQNREGYGYPF.

The rearrangement uses TRBV5-6 and TRBJ2-3; 11 bases align to TRBD2. CDR1 SGHDT and CDR2 YYEEEE come from the germline V gene. With V trimmed by 0 bases and J by 5 bases, 5 bases remained unmatched. The length of the CDR3 is 16 residues. The CDR3 nucleotides read TGTGCCAGCAGCTTGGCGGTAGCGGGGGGGGGAGATACGCAGTATTTT. Encoded protein: CASSLAVAGGGDTQYF. The full variable domain, rest sourced from reference TRBV5-6 and TRBJ2-3, is DAGVTQSPTHLIKTRGQQVTLRCSPKSGHDTVSWYQQALGQGPQFIFQYYEEEERQRGNFPDRFSGHQFPNYSSELNVNALLLGDSALYLCASSLAVAGGGDTQYFGPGTRLTVL.

The rearrangement uses TRBV30 and TRBJ1-6; 8 bases agree with TRBD1. The CDR3 spans 14 residues. Germline lookup yields CDR1 GTSNPN and CDR2 SVGIG (reference sequence). V was clipped by 1 base and J by 9 bases; unmatched bases: 5. The CDR3 is CAWSAGQGGSPLHF. The CDR3 nucleotides read TGTGCCTGGAGTGCCGGACAGGGCGGTTCACCCCTCCACTTT.

Remarks on this clone: One junction end does not reproduce the germline sequence, and a read error may be involved. This chain connects TRBV28 to TRBJ1-2; D is possibly TRBD1 (6 bases). The germline V gene has CDR1 MDHEN and CDR2 SYDVKM. The CDR3 is made up of 12 amino acids. CDR3 DNA sequence: TGTGCCAGCATTAGGGGGACGGGCGGCTACCCCTTC. It yields the protein CASIRGTGGYPF.

Of note for this clone: The identical CDR3 is also encoded by other nucleotide sequences in the sample. J is TRBJ1-1 and V is TRBV27; D is unresolved. The V gene lost 2 bases and the J gene lost 4 bases, with 8 bases spanning the gap. CDR1 MNHEY and CDR2 SMNVEV come from the germline V gene (reference sequence). The CDR3 has 13 residues. The chain's CDR3 is CASSLSLGTEAFF. The CDR3 coding sequence is TGTGCCAGCAGTTTAAGCCTAGGCACTGAAGCTTTCTTT.

The chain is built from TRBV5-4 and TRBJ2-1; 7 bases are shared with TRBD2. CDR3 length equals 15 residues. With 0 bases clipped from V and 5 bases from J, the junction kept 5 bases outside the gene matches. Germline CDR1 reads SGHNT; CDR2 reads YYREEE (reference sequence). This CDR3 is CASSLVAGENNEQFF. The DNA of the CDR3 is TGTGCCAGCAGCTTGGTTGCGGGGGAAAACAATGAGCAGTTCTTC.

The chain recombines TRBV6-7 with TRBJ1-5; perhaps TRBD1 as D (6 bases). TRBV6-7 is sorted into the ORF group, with uncertain function. The CDR3 has 13 amino acids. Between the trimmed V and J ends, which lost 5 bases and 5 bases, there was a span of 10 bases. As DNA, the CDR3 is TGTGCCAGCAGTCCGGCAGGGGATCAGCCCCAGCATTTT. Its translation is CASSPAGDQPQHF.

The chain has TRBV10-3 and TRBJ1-1; D possibly corresponds to TRBD1 (6 bases). Germline values: CDR1 ENHRY, CDR2 SYGVKD. This CDR3 has 13 residues. V was trimmed by 7 bases and J by 0 bases, leaving 9 bases between them. The CDR3: CAIKDSLNTEAFF. CDR3 in DNA: TGTGCCATCAAGGACAGTTTGAACACTGAAGCTTTCTTT.

Only a few counts were recorded for this clone. The chain has TRBV29-1 and TRBJ1-4; the match to TRBD1 covers 9 bases. The CDR3 loop spans 13 amino acids. The germline V gene has CDR1 SQVTM and CDR2 ANQGSEA. J was trimmed by 6 bases and V by 6 bases; bases with no gene match: 5. In nucleotides, the CDR3 is TGCAGCGTGATGACAGGGGGGGATGAAAAACTGTTTTTT. The encoded protein is CSVMTGGDEKLFF.

V usage is TRBV7-2 and J usage is TRBJ2-1; possible D gene TRBD2, 7 bases. The CDR3 spans 14 residues. The germline CDR1 and CDR2 sequences are SGHTA and FQGNSA. The V end was cut by 8 bases, the J end by 3 bases, with 14 bases between. CDR3 sequence reads: CASGSGGLYNEQFF. In nucleotides, the CDR3 is TGTGCCAGCGGATCGGGGGGCCTCTACAATGAGCAGTTCTTC.

This clone has ten or more counts. The chain has TRBV5-1 and TRBJ1-3, with 7 positions matching TRBD1. The V segment lost 1 base and the J segment 0 bases; nucleotides outside the gene matches: 7. The CDR3 is made up of 17 amino acids. Per germline, CDR1 SGHRS and CDR2 YFSETQ. CDR3 DNA: TGCGCCAGCAGCTTGACTATGGACAGGAGCTCTGGAAACACCATATATTTT. Translation gives CASSLTMDRSSGNTIYF.

This clone showed up many times. J is TRBJ1-3 and V is TRBV7-6; 7 bases are shared with TRBD1. Unmatched junction bases numbered 7, after V lost 5 bases and J lost 9 bases. The germline V gene encodes CDR1 SGHVS and CDR2 FNYEAQ. This CDR3 region has 13 residues. CDR3 in DNA: TGTGCCAGCAGCCCAGACAGGGCAGTCACCATATATTTT. It codes for CASSPDRAVTIYF.

CDR3: CASSPGQGYNEQFF. CDR3 nucleotides: TGTGCCAGCAGCCCGGGACAGGGCTACAATGAGCAGTTCTTC. This chain joins TRBV13 and TRBJ2-1; 9 bases fit TRBD1. CDR1 PRHDT and CDR2 FYEKMQ come from the germline V gene (reference sequence). J gave up 3 bases and V 5 bases, and 2 bases lay outside the gene matches. The CDR3 covers 14 residues.

The rearrangement joins TRBV2 to TRBJ1-2; D unresolved. The CDR3 runs 10 residues. Trimming took off 3 bases at V and 14 bases at J, with 10 bases between the two ends. Germline V gives CDR1 SNHLY, CDR2 FYNNEI. CDR3 sequence reads: CASSDWTDTF. Here the CDR3 DNA reads TGTGCCAGCAGTGATTGGACTGATACCTTC.

This sequence joins TRBV18 and TRBJ2-3; the D gene is possibly TRBD2 (6 bases). The germline V and J ends were trimmed by 4 bases and 4 bases, with 12 bases remaining between them. The CDR3 contains 14 residues. CDR1 is KGHSH, CDR2 LQKENI, per germline. The CDR3 nucleotides are TGTGCCAGCTCACTACCCGGGAGATCAGATACGCAGTATTTT. Translation gives CASSLPGRSDTQYF.

This chain uses TRBV27 with TRBJ1-6; D is unclear. The germline V and J ends were trimmed by 10 bases and 0 bases, with 7 bases remaining between them. CDR1 MNHEY and CDR2 SMNVEV come from the germline V gene (reference sequence). The CDR3 runs to 13 residues. In DNA, the CDR3 is TGTGCCACCGCGTTCTCCTATAATTCACCCCTCCACTTT. Its protein is CATAFSYNSPLHF.

This sequence joins TRBV30 and TRBJ2-1; D may be TRBD1 or TRBD2 (9 bases each). CDR1 GTSNPN and CDR2 SVGIG come from the germline V gene (reference sequence). V lost 2 bases and J 10 bases, leaving 30 bases between the germline ends. CDR3 length: 18 residues. The CDR3 bases are TGTGCCTGGAGTTCGACAGGGGGTCTGGGCGGGGGGGGAAACGAGCAGTTCTTC. This codes for CAWSSTGGLGGGGNEQFF.

The chain uses TRBV21-1 and TRBJ2-2; the table's TRBD1 call for D was not verified on the DNA. TRBV21-1 is assigned pseudogene status. This CDR3 contains 20 residues. For the CDR3, the DNA is TGTGCCAGCAGCATTGACGGAGGGGGCGAACCAGTTTCGAACACCGGGGAGCTGTTTTTT. Protein: CASSIDGGGEPVSNTGELFF.

V and J are TRBV5-1 and TRBJ1-1; tentatively, D is TRBD1 (6 bases). The V end was cut by 0 bases, the J end by 0 bases, with 15 bases between. The germline V gene has CDR1 SGHRS and CDR2 YFSETQ. The CDR3 has 17 amino acids. CDR3 protein: CASSLVVGGALNTEAFF. The DNA of the CDR3 is TGCGCCAGCAGCTTGGTGGTGGGGGGGGCTTTGAACACTGAAGCTTTCTTT.

The V gene is TRBV27, the J gene TRBJ2-1; TRBD2 agrees at 12 bases. The germline CDR1 and CDR2 sequences are MNHEY and SMNVEV (reference sequence). Trimming took 8 bases from V and 4 from J; bases not matched to a gene: 12. The CDR3 loop spans 17 amino acids. In DNA form, the CDR3 reads TGTGCCAGCTACTCGCGGCTAGCGGGGGGGTCTTACAATGAGCAGTTCTTC. Amino acids: CASYSRLAGGSYNEQFF.

The chain uses TRBV19 and TRBJ2-3; D possibly corresponds to TRBD2 (5 bases). This CDR3 has 18 amino acids. Germline V gives CDR1 LNHDA, CDR2 SQIVND (reference sequence). V was pared by 5 bases and J by 0 bases, with 21 bases between. CDR3 loop: CASSSFREARRSTDTQYF. The CDR3 DNA sequence: TGTGCCAGTAGTTCGTTTCGGGAAGCCCGGAGAAGCACAGATACGCAGTATTTT.

Written as DNA, the CDR3 is TGTGCCAGCAGCTCATATGGAGGCTACTATGGCTACACCTTC. As protein: CASSSYGGYYGYTF. This sequence joins TRBV7-2 and TRBJ1-2; D gene ambiguous. V lost 4 bases and J lost 3, with 12 bases in between. Germline V CDR1 and CDR2: SGHTA, FQGNSA. The CDR3 spans 14 residues.